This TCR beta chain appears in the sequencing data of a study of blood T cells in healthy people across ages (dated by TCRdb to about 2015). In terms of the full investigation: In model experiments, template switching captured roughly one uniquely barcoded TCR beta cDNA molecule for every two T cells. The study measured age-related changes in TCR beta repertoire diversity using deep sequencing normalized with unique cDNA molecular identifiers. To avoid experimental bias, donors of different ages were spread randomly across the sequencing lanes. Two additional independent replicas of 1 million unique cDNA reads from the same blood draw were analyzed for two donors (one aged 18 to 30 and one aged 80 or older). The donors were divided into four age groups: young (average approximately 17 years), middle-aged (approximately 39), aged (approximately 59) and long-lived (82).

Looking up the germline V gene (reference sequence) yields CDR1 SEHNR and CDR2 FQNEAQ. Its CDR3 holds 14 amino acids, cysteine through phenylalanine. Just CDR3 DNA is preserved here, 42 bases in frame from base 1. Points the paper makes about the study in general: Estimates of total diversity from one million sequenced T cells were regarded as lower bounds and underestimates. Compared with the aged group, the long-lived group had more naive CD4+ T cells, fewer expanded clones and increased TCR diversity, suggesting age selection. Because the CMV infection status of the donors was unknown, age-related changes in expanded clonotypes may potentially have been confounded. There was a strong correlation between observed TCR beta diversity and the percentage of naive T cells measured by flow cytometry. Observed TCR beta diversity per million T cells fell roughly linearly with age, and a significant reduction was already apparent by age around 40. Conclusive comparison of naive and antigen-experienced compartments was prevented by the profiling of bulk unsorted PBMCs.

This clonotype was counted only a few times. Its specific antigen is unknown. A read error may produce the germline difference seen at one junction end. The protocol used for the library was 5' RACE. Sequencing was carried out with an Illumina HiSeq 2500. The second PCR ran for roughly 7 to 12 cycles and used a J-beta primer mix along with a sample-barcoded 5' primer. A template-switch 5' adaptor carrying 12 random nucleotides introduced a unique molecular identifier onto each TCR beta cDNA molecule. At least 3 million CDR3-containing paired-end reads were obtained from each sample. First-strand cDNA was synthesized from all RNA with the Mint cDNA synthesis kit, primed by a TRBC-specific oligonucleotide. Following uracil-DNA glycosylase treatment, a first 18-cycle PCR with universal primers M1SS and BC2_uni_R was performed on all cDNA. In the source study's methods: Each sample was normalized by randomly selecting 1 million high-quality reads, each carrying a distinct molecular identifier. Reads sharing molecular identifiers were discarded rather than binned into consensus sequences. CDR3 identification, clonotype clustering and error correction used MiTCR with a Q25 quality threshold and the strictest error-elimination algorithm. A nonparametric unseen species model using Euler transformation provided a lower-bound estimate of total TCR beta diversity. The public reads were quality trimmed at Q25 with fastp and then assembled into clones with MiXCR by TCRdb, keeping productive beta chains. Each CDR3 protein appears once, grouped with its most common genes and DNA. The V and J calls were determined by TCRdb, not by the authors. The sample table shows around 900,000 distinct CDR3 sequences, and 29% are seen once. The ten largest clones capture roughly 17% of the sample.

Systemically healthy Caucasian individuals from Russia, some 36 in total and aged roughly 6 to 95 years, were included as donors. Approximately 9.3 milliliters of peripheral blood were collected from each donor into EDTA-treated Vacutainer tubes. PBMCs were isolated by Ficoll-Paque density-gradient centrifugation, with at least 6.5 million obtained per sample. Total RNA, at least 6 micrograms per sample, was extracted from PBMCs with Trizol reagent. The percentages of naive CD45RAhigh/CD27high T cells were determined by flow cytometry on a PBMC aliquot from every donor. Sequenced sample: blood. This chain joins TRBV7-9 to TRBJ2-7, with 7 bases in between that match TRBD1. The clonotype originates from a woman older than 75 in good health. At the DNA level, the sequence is TGTACCAGCAGTCCGGACAGGTCCTCCTACGAGCAGTACTTC. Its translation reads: CTSSPDRSSYEQYF.